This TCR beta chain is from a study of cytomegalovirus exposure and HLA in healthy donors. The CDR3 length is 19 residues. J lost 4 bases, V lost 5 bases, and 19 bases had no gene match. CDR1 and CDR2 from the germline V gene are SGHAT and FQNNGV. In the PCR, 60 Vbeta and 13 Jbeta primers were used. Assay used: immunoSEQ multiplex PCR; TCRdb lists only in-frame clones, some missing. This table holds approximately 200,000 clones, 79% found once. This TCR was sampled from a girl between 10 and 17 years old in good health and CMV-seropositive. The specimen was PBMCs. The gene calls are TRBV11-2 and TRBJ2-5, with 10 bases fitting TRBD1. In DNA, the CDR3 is TGTGCCAGCAGCCGAACGATCGGATCCGGGACAGGGGTAGGAGAGACCCAGTACTTC. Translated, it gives CASSRTIGSGTGVGETQYF.